This entry features one T cell receptor beta chain sequence. This specimen belongs to a study of shared clonotypes between healthy human individuals. CDR1 MDHEN and CDR2 SYDVKM come from the germline V gene. This CDR3 has 16 amino acids. The ends were cut back, 5 bases at V and 0 bases at J, with 17 bases in the middle. The method was immunoSEQ multiplex PCR; TCRdb's version includes in-frame clones alone and lacks a portion of them. There are more than 2 million clones in the sample; around 93% occur only once, and over 1.5% lies in the top ten. Naive CD8 cells lacked CD45RO, underwent positive selection for CCR7 and left out terminally differentiated effector memory CD45RA+ cells.

The clonotype comes from a man between 18 and 29 years old in good health. Some clones in this sample may be carry-over from other donors' samples. The chain links TRBV28 to TRBJ2-7; D not resolved. Sequenced sample: naive CD8+ T cells from PBMCs. The CDR3: CASSPRTLPSSYEQYF. The CDR3 bases are TGTGCCAGCAGTCCCAGGACGTTGCCGAGCTCCTACGAGCAGTACTTC.